This T cell receptor (beta chain) was sequenced for a study of low-dose radiotherapy and immunotherapy resistance in tumors. Study information: The study delivered 0.5 Gy per fraction every 2 weeks to Cohort 1, totaling 6.5 Gy. Ipilimumab 1 mg/kg every six weeks, together with nivolumab 240 mg every two weeks, was given intravenously to patients. Patients received cyclophosphamide 200 mg/m2 intravenously every two weeks, the day before radiation-immunotherapy.

Specified time point: after trial treatment. As to treatment: LDRT plus nivolumab, ipilimumab, low-dose cyclophosphamide and aspirin (RACIN trial). The V end was cut by 5 bases, the J end by 0 bases, with 17 bases between. The germline CDR1 and CDR2 sequences are SEHNR and FQNEAQ (reference sequence). The CDR3 is made up of 16 amino acids. TCR amplification used around 20 PCR cycles, a constant-region primer and a V-primer adapter. MiXCR was run by TCRdb on the reads, yielding one entry per CDR3 protein. Of some 53,000 distinct CDR3 sequences listed, roughly 31% are singletons. The clonotype was recovered from a male donor with rectosigmoid adenocarcinoma. Material: PBMCs, obtained after low-dose radiotherapy plus immunotherapy. The chain carries TRBV7-9 and TRBJ2-7; the D gene is possibly TRBD1 (5 bases). The CDR3 reads CASSPSPGLNSYEQYF. The DNA of the CDR3 is TGTGCCAGCAGCCCTTCCCCAGGGTTGAACTCCTACGAGCAGTACTTC.